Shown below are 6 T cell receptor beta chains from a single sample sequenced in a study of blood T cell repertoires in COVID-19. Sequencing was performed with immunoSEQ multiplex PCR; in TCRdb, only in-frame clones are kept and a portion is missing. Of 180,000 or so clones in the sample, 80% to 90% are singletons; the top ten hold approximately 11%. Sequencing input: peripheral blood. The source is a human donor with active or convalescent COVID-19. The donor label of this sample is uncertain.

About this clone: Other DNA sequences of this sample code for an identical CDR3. The chain's CDR3 is CASSLDGTGGTEAFF. The CDR3 DNA follows: TGCGCCAGCAGCCTAGACGGGACCGGGGGGACTGAAGCTTTCTTT. The rearrangement joins TRBV5-1 to TRBJ1-1; D possibly corresponds to TRBD1 (5 bases). The CDR3 covers 15 residues. Deletions cut 4 bases from V and 5 bases from J, with 18 bases between. The germline gives CDR1 SGHRS, CDR2 YFSETQ.

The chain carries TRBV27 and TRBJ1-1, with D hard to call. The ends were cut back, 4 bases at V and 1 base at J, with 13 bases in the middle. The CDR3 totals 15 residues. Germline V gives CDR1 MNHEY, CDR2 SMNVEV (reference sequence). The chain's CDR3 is CASSYGKTWNTEAFF. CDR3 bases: TGTGCCAGCAGTTATGGCAAGACTTGGAACACTGAAGCTTTCTTT.

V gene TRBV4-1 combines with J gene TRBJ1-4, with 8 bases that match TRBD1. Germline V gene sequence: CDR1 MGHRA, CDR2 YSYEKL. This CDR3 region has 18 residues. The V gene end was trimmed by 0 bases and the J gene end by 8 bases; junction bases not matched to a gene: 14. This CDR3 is CASSQEPGGASAWEKLFF. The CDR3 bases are TGCGCCAGCAGCCAAGAGCCAGGGGGCGCCTCGGCTTGGGAAAAACTGTTTTTT.

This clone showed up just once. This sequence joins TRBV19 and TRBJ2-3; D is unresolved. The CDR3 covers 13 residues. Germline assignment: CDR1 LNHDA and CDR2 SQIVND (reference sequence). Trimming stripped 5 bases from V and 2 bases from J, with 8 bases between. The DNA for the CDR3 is TGTGCCAGTAGTCTGGAGAACACAGATACGCAGTATTTT. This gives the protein CASSLENTDTQYF.

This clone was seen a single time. In DNA form, the CDR3 reads TGTGCCAGCAGCTTGGGGACAGCGAACACCGGGGAGCTGTTTTTT. Residues: CASSLGTANTGELFF. The chain has TRBV5-6 and TRBJ2-2, with D perhaps TRBD1 (6 bases). V was shortened by 0 bases and J by 0 bases, with 6 bases between the two germline ends. CDR3 size: 15 residues. CDR1 is SGHDT, CDR2 YYEEEE, per germline.

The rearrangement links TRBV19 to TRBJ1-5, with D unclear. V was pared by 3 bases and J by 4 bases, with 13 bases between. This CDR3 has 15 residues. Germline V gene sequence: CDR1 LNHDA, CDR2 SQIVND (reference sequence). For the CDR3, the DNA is TGTGCCAGTAGTATTCCGGGGAGTCAAAATCAGCCCCAGCATTTT. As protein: CASSIPGSQNQPQHF.